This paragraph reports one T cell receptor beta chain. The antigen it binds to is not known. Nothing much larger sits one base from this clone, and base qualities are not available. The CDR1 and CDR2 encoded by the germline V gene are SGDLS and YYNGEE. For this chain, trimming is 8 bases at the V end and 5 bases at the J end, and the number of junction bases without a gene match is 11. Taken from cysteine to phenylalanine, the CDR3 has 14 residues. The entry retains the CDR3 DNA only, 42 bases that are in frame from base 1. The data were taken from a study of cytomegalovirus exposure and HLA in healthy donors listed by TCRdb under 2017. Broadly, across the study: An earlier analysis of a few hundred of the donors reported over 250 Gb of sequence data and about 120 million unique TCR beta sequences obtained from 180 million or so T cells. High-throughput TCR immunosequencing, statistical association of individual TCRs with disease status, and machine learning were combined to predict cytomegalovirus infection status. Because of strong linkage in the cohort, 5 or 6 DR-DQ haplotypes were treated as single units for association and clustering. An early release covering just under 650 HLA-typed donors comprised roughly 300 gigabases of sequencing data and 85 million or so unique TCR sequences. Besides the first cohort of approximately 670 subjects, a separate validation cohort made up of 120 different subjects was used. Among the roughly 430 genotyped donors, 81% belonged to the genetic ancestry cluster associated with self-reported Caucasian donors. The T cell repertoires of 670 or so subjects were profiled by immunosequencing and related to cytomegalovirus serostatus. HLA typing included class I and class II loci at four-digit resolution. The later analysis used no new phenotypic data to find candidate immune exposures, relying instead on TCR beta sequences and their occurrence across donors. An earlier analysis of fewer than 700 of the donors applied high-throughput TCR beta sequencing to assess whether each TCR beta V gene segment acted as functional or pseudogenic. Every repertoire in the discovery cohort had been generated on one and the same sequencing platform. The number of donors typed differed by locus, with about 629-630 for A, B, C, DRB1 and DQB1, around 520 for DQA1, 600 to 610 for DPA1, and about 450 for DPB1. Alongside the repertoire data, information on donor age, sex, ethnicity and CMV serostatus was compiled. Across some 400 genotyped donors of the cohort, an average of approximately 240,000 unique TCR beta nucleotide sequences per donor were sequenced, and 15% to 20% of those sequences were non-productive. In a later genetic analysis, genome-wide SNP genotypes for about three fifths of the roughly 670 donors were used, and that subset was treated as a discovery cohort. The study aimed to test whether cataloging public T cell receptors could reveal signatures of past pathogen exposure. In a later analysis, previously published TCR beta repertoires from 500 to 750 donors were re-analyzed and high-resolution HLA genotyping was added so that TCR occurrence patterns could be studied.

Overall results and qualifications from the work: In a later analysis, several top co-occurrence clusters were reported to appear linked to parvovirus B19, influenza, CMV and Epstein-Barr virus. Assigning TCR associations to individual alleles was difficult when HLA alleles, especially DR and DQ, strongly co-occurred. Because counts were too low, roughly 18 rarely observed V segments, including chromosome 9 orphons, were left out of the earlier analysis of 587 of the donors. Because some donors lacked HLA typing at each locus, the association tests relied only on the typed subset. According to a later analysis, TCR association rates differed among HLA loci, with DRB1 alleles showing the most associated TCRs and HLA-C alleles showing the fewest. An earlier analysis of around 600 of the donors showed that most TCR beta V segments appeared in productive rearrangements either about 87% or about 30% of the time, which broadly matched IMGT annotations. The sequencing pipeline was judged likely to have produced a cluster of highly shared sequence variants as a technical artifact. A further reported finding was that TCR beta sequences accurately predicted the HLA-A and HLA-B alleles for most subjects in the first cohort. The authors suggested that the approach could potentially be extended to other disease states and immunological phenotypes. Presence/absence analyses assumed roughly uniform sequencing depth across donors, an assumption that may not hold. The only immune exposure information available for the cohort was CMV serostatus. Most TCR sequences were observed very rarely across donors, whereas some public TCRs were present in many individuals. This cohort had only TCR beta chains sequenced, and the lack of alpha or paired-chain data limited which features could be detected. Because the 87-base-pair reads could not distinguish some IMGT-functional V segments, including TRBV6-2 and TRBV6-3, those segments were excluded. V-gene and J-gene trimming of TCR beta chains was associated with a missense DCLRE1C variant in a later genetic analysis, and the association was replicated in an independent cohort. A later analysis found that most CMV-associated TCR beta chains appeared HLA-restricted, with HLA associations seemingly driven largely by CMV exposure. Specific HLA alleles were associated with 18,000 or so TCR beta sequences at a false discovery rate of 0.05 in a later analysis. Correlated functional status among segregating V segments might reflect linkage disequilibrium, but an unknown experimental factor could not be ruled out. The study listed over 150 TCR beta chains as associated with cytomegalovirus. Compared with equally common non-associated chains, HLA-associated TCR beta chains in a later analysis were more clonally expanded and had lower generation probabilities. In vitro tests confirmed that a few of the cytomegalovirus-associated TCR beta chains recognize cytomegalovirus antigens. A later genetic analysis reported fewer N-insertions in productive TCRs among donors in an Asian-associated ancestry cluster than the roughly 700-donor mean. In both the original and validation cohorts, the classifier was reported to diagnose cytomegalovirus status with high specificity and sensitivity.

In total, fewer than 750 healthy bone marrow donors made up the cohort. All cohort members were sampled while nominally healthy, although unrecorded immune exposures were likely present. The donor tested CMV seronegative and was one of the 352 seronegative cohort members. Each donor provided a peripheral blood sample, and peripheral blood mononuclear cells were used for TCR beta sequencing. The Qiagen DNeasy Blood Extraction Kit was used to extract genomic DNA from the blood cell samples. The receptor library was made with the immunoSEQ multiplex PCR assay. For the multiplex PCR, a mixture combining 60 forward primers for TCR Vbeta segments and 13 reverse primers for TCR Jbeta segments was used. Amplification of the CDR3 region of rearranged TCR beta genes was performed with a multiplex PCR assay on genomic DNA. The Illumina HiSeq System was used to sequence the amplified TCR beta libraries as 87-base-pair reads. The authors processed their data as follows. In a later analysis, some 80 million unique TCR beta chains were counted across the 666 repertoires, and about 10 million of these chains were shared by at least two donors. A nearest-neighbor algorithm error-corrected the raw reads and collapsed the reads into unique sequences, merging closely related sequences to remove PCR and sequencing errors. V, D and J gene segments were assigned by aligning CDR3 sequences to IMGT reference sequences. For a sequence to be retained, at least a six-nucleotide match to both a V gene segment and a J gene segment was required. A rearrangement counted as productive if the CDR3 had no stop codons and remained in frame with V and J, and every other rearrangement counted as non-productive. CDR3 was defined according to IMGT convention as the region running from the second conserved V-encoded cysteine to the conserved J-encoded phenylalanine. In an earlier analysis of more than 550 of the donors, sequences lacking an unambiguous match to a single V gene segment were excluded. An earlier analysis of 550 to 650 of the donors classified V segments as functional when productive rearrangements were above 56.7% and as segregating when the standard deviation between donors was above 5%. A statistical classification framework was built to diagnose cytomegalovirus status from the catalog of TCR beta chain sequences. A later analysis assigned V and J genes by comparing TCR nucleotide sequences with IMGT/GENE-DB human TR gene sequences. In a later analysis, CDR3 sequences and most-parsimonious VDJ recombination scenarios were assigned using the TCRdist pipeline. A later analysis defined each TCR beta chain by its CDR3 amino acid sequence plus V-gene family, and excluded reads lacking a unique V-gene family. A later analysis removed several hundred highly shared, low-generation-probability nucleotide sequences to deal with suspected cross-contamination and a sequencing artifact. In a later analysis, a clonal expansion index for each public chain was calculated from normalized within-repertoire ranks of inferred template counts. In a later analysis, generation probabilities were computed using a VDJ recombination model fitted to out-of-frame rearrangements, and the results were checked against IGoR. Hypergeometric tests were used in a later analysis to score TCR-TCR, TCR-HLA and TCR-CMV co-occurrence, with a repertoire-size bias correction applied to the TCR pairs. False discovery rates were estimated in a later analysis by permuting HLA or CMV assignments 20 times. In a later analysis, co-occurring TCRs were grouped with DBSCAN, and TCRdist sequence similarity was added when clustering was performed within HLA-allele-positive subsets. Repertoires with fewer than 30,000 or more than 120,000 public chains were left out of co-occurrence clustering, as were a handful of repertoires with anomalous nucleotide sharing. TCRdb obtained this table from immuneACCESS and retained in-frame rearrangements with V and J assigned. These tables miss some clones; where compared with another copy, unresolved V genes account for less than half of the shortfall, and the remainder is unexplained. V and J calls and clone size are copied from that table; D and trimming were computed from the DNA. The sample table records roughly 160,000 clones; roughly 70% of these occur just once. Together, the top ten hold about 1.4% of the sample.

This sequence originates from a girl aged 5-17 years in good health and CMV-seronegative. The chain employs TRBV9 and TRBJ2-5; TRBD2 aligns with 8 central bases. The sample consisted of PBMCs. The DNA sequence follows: TGTGCCAGTTCAGCGGGGGCGAAGAGCGAGACCCAGTACTTC. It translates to CASSAGAKSETQYF.